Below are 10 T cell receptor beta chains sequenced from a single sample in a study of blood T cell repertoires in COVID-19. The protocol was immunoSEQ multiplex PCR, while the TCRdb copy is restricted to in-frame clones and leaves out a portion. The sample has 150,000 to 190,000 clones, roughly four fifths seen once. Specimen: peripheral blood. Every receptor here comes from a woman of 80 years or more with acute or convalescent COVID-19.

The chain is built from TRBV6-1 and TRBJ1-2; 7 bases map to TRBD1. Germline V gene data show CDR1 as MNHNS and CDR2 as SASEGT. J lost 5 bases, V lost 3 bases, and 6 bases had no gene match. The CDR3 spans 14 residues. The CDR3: CASSDLGQLYGYTF. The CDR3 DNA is TGTGCCAGCAGTGACCTGGGACAGCTTTATGGCTACACCTTC.

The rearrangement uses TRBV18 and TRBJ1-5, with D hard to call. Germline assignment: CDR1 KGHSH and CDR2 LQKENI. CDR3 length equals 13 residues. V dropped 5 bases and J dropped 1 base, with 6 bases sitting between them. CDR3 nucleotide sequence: TGTGCCAGCTCAGGGGAGAGCAATCAGCCCCAGCATTTT. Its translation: CASSGESNQPQHF.

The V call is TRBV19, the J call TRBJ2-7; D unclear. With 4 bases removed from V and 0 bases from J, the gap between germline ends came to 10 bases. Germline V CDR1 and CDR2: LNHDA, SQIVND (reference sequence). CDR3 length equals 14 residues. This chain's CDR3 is CASSNQQSSYEQYF. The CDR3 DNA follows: TGTGCCAGTAGTAATCAACAGAGCTCCTACGAGCAGTACTTC.

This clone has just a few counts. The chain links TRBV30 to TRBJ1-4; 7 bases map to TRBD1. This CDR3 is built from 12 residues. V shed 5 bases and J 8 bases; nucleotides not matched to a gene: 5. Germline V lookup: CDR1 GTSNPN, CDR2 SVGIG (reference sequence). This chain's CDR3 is CAWGGTAEKLFF. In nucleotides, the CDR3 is TGTGCCTGGGGGGGGACAGCCGAAAAACTGTTTTTT.

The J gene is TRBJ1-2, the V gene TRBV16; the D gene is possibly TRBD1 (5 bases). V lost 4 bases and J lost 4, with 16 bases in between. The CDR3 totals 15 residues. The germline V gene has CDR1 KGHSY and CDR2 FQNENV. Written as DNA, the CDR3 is TGTGCCAGCAGCCGCGGGACCGCGTCTCCCTATGGCTACACCTTC. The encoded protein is CASSRGTASPYGYTF.

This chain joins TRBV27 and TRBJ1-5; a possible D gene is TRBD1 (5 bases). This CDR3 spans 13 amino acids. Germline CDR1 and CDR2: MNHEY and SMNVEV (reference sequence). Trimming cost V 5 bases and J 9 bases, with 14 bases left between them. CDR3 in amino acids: CASSPQASGPQHF. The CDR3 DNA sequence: TGTGCCAGCAGTCCACAGGCTTCGGGGCCCCAGCATTTT.

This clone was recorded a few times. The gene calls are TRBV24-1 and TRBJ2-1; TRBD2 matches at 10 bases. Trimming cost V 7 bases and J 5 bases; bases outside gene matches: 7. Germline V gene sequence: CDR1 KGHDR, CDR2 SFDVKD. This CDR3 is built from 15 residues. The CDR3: CATSPSGRANNEQFF. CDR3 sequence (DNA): TGTGCCACCAGCCCGAGCGGGAGGGCAAACAATGAGCAGTTCTTC.

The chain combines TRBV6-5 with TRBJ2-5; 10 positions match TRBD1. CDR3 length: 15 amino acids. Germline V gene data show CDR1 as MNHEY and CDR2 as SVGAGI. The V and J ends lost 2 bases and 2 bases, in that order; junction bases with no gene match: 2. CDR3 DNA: TGTGCCAGCAGTTACGGGACAGGGGCTCAAGAGACCCAGTACTTC. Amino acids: CASSYGTGAQETQYF.

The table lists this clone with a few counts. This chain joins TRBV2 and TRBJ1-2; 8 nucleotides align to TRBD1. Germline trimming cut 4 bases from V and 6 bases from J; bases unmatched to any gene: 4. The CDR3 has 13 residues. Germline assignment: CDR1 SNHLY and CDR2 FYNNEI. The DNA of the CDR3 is TGTGCCAGCAGTGGACAGGGGCGGAATGGCTACACCTTC. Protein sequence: CASSGQGRNGYTF.

The CDR3 coding sequence is TGCGCCAGCAAGACCACGGAAGGAGAATACACCGGGGAGCTGTTTTTT. Amino acid sequence: CASKTTEGEYTGELFF. The rearrangement links TRBV5-1 to TRBJ2-2; D not resolved. With 6 bases removed from V and 3 bases from J, the gap between germline ends came to 18 bases. The CDR3 runs 16 residues. Germline V gene lookup returns CDR1 SGHRS and CDR2 YFSETQ. Combining the CDR3 with reference TRBV5-1 and TRBJ2-2 gives the whole variable domain KAGVTQTPRYLIKTRGQQVTLSCSPISGHRSVSWYQQTPGQGLQFLFEYFSETQRNKGNFPGRFSGRQFSNSRSEMNVSTLELGDSALYLCASKTTEGEYTGELFFGEGSRLTVL.